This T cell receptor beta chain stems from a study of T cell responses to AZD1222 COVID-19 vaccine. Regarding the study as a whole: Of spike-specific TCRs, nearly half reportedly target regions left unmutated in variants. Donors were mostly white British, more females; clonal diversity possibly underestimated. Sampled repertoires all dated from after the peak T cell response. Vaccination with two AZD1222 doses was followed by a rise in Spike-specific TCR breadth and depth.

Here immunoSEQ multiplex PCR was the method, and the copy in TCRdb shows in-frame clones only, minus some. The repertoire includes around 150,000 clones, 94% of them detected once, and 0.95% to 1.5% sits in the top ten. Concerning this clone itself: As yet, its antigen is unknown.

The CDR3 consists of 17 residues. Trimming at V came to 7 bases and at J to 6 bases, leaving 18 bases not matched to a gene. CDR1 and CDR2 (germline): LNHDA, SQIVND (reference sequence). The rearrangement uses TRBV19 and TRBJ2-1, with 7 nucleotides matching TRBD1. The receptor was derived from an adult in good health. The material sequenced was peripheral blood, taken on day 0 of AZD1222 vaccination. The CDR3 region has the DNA TGTGCCAGTAACAAGGGGGCCTCCCGAGTTGGGGGCAATGAGCAGTTCTTC. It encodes CASNKGASRVGGNEQFF. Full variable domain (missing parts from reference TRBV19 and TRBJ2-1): DGGITQSPKYLFRKEGQNVTLSCEQNLNHDAMYWYRQDPGQGLRLIYYSQIVNDFQKGDIAEGYSVSREKKESFPLTVTSAQKNPTAFYLCASNKGASRVGGNEQFFGPGTRLTVL.